The 7 T cell receptor beta chains presented below share a single source sample, sequenced in a study of T cells in Graves' hyperthyroidism and ophthalmopathy. Researchers amplified the TCR beta CDR3 regions from RNA transcripts. Researchers ran a first-round RT-PCR on the TCR CDR3 using the HTBI primer set. A single record per CDR3 protein comes from TCRdb applying MiXCR to the multiplex PCR reads. The sample contains about 500,000 distinct CDR3 sequences, 15% to 20% of which appear only once. Input material: blood. The receptors shown here come from a woman in her thirties with Graves' ophthalmopathy.

This clonotype was seen only a few times. CDR3 nucleotide sequence: TGCAGCGTTGAAGCTGGGCAGTCTTCTAACTATGGCTACACCTTC. It codes for CSVEAGQSSNYGYTF. V gene TRBV29-1 combines with J gene TRBJ1-2; D gene uncertain. Germline V lookup: CDR1 SQVTM, CDR2 ANQGSEA. V gave up 1 base and J gave up 0 bases, with 12 bases separating them. This CDR3 is built from 15 residues.

This chain joins TRBV19 and TRBJ2-1; unclear D gene. The germline CDR1 and CDR2 sequences are LNHDA and SQIVND (reference sequence). This CDR3 region has 13 residues. V was shortened by 3 bases and J by 5 bases, with 8 bases between the two germline ends. CDR3 sequence reads: CASSMWENNEQFF. As DNA, the CDR3 is TGTGCCAGTAGTATGTGGGAAAACAATGAGCAGTTCTTC.

The genes are TRBV7-9 and TRBJ2-2; 7 bases line up with TRBD2. Germline V gives CDR1 SEHNR, CDR2 FQNEAQ (reference sequence). Germline trimming cut 7 bases from V and 0 bases from J; bases unmatched to any gene: 8. The CDR3 extends over 16 amino acids. The CDR3 sequence is CASNLAEETNTGELFF. CDR3 in DNA: TGTGCCAGCAACCTAGCGGAGGAGACGAACACCGGGGAGCTGTTTTTT.

This clonotype was counted many times. This chain uses TRBV7-8 with TRBJ2-7, with TRBD1 as a possible D gene (5 bases). The germline V and J ends were trimmed by 5 bases and 0 bases, with 20 bases remaining between them. CDR3 length: 17 residues. Germline V gene lookup returns CDR1 SGHVS and CDR2 FQNEAQ. CDR3 bases: TGTGCCAGCAGCGTATCAGGGAACTGGATAGTCTCCTACGAGCAGTACTTC. Amino acid sequence: CASSVSGNWIVSYEQYF.

This clonotype was counted only a few times. The chain has TRBV28 and TRBJ2-5; 10 bases match TRBD1. V dropped 6 bases and J dropped 0; count of bases not matched to a gene: 4. Germline lookup yields CDR1 MDHEN and CDR2 SYDVKM. CDR3 length equals 15 residues. This CDR3 is CASSLTGGHQETQYF. CDR3 nucleotide sequence: TGTGCCAGCAGCCTGACAGGGGGCCACCAAGAGACCCAGTACTTC.

The J gene is TRBJ1-4, the V gene TRBV29-1; 9 nucleotides align to TRBD1. Germline V CDR1 and CDR2: SQVTM, ANQGSEA. Trimming at V came to 3 bases and at J to 6 bases, leaving 5 bases not matched to a gene. The CDR3 is made up of 14 amino acids. The DNA of the CDR3 is TGCAGCGTTGATCCGGGACAGGGAGATGAAAAACTGTTTTTT. Translated: CSVDPGQGDEKLFF. The complete variable domain, with remaining parts taken from reference TRBV29-1 and TRBJ1-4, reads SAVISQKPSRDICQRGTSLTIQCQVDSQVTMMFWYRQQPGQSLTLIATANQGSEATYESGFVIDKFPISRPNLTFSTLTVSNMSPEDSSIYLCSVDPGQGDEKLFFGSGTQLSVL.

This chain's CDR3 is CASSVGWSFRGSYEQYF. The DNA of the CDR3 is TGTGCCAGCAGCGTAGGGTGGAGTTTTCGGGGTTCCTACGAGCAGTACTTC. The rearrangement uses TRBV9 and TRBJ2-7, with D maybe TRBD2 (5 bases). Germline lookup yields CDR1 SGDLS and CDR2 YYNGEE. This CDR3 spans 17 amino acids. V dropped 0 bases and J dropped 1 base, with 17 bases sitting between them.